A selection of T cell receptor beta chains follows, all from one sample in a study of type 1 regulatory T cells. In TCRdb, the reads were re-called with MiXCR into one record per CDR3 protein. The table records about 97,000 distinct CDR3 sequences, roughly 28% of them present only once. Sequenced input: CD4+ T cells, either the whole sample or a sorted fraction (not recorded which). All receptors derive from a human donor in good health. Each CDR3 is given with its conserved first and last residue.

CASSERLAGGGETQYF,TRBJ2-5,TRBV2
CASMREVETQYF,TRBJ2-5,TRBV2
CASSQDGSDYNEQFF,TRBJ2-1,TRBV3-1
CSAGSTDGNTIYF,TRBJ1-3,TRBV29-1
CASSGDGTWNEQFF,TRBJ2-1,TRBV7-2
CASSWLATGTDTQYF,TRBJ2-3,TRBV28
CASSDTGARSYEKLFF,TRBJ1-4,TRBV19
CSAGRGRARTEQYF,TRBJ2-7,TRBV20-1
CASSPTRGAGRLFTDTQYF,TRBJ2-3,TRBV7-9
CASSLVPGAVSGANVLTF,TRBJ2-6,TRBV5-1
CASSLYSDGYTF,TRBJ1-2,TRBV5-1
CASSLQGNYEQYF,TRBJ2-7,TRBV5-1
CASSTNDFTGSLGEKLFF,TRBJ1-4,TRBV7-8
CASSLNLGLAENTGELFF,TRBJ2-2,TRBV7-2
CASSIRGQAFF,TRBJ1-1,TRBV19
CASSDAAGGRETQYF,TRBJ2-5,TRBV6-1
CASSPPATYNEQFF,TRBJ2-1,TRBV12-3/TRBV12-4
CASLTGGSDQPQHF,TRBJ1-5,TRBV28
CATSRDVALVGPQHF,TRBJ1-5,TRBV15
CASSYGWQILLNTIYF,TRBJ1-3,TRBV6-6
CASSPHRGVHEQYF,TRBJ2-7,TRBV6-2/TRBV6-3
CAISESREDEQFF,TRBJ2-1,TRBV10-3
CASSLARSTGELFF,TRBJ2-2,TRBV12-3/TRBV12-4
CASSQVGEVADNEQFF,TRBJ2-1,TRBV4-3
CASRGGGGGAYNEQFF,TRBJ2-1,TRBV7-9
CASSFSPGGDEQYF,TRBJ2-7,TRBV7-6
CASSYRDSEIYEQYF,TRBJ2-7,TRBV11-3